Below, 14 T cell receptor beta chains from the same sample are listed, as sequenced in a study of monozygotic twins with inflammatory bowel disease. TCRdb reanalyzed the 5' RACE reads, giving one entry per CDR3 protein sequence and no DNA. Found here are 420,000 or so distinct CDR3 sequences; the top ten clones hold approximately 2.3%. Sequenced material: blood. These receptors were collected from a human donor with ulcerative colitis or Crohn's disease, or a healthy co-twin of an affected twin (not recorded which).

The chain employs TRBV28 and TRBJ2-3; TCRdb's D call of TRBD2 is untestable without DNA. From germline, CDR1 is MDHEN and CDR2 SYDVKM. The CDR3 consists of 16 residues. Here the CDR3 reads CASQPSGGRGTDTQYF.

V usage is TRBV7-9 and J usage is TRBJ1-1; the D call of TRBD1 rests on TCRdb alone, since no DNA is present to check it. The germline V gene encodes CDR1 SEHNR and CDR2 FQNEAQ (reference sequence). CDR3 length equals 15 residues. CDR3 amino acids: CASSPATGGNTEAFF.

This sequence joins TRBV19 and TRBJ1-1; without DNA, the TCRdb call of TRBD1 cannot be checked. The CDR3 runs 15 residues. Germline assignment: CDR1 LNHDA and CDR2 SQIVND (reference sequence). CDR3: CASPRGGLMNTEAFF.

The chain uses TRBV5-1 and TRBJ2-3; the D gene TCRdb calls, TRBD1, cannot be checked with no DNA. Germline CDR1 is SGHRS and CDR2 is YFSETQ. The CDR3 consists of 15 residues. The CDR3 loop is CASRRTGGSTDTQYF.

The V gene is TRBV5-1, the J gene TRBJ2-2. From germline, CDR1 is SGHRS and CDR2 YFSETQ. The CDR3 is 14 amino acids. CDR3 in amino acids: CASSLPQNTGELFF.

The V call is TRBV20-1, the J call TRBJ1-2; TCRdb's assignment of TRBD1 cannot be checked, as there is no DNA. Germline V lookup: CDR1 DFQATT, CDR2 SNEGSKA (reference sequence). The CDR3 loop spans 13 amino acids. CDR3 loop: CSCQVERGYGYTF.

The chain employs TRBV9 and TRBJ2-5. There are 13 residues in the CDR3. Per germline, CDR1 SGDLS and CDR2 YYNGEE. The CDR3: CASSVGLRETQYF.

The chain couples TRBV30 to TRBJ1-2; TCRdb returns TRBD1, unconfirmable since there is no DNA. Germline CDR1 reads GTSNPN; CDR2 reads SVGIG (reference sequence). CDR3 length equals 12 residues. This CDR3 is CAWSEGHYGYTF.

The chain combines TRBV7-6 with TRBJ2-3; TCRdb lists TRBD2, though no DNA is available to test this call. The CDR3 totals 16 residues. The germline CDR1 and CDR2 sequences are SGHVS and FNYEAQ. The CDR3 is CASSPALAGATDTQYF.

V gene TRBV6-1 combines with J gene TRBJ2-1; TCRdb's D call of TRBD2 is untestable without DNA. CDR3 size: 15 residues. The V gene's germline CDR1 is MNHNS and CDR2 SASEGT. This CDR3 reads CASSVTSGGWNEQFF.

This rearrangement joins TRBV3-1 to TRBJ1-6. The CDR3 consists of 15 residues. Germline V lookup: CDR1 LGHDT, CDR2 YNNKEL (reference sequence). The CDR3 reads CASSPREFESSPLHF.

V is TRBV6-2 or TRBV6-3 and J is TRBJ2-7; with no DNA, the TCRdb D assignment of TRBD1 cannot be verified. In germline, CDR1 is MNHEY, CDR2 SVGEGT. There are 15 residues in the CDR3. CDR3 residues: CASSYPYRGAQEQYF.

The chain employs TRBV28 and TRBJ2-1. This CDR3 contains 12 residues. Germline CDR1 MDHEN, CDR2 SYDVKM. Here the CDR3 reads CASSQGSERQFF.

The CDR3 loop is CASSHFRGRGKNEQFF. This rearrangement joins TRBV3-1 to TRBJ2-1; absent DNA, TCRdb's TRBD1 call cannot be checked. CDR3 size: 16 residues. Germline-derived CDR1 and CDR2 are LGHDT and YNNKEL (reference sequence).